The source of this TCR beta chain is a study of T cells in tuberculosis. Across the whole study: The T cells targeted glucose monomycolate, a mycobacterial lipid, via CD1B. PBMC were archived before or within 7 days of starting treatment. The study's findings and limits: GMM-specific TCRs were nearer to active tuberculosis alpha repertoires, suggesting expansion. Shorter CDR3-alpha in active tuberculosis partly drove smaller distances.

Method: immunoSEQ multiplex PCR; TCRdb's copy keeps in-frame clones and lacks some. This table holds tens of thousands of clones, approximately 90% found once. Note on this clone: The target antigen is unknown.

CDR3 length equals 14 residues. Trimming cost V 5 bases and J 4 bases; bases outside gene matches: 4. CDR1 and CDR2 (germline): GTSNPN, SVGIG (reference sequence). Indicated time point: new active TB diagnosis, blood taken before or within 7 days of starting treatment. Sequenced material: PBMCs, taken at tuberculosis diagnosis. The chain has TRBV30 and TRBJ1-3; TRBD1 agrees at 11 bases. This TCR was sampled from an adult with tuberculosis. The CDR3 sequence is CAWDGQGAGNTIYF. DNA of the CDR3: TGTGCCTGGGATGGACAGGGGGCAGGAAACACCATATATTTT.